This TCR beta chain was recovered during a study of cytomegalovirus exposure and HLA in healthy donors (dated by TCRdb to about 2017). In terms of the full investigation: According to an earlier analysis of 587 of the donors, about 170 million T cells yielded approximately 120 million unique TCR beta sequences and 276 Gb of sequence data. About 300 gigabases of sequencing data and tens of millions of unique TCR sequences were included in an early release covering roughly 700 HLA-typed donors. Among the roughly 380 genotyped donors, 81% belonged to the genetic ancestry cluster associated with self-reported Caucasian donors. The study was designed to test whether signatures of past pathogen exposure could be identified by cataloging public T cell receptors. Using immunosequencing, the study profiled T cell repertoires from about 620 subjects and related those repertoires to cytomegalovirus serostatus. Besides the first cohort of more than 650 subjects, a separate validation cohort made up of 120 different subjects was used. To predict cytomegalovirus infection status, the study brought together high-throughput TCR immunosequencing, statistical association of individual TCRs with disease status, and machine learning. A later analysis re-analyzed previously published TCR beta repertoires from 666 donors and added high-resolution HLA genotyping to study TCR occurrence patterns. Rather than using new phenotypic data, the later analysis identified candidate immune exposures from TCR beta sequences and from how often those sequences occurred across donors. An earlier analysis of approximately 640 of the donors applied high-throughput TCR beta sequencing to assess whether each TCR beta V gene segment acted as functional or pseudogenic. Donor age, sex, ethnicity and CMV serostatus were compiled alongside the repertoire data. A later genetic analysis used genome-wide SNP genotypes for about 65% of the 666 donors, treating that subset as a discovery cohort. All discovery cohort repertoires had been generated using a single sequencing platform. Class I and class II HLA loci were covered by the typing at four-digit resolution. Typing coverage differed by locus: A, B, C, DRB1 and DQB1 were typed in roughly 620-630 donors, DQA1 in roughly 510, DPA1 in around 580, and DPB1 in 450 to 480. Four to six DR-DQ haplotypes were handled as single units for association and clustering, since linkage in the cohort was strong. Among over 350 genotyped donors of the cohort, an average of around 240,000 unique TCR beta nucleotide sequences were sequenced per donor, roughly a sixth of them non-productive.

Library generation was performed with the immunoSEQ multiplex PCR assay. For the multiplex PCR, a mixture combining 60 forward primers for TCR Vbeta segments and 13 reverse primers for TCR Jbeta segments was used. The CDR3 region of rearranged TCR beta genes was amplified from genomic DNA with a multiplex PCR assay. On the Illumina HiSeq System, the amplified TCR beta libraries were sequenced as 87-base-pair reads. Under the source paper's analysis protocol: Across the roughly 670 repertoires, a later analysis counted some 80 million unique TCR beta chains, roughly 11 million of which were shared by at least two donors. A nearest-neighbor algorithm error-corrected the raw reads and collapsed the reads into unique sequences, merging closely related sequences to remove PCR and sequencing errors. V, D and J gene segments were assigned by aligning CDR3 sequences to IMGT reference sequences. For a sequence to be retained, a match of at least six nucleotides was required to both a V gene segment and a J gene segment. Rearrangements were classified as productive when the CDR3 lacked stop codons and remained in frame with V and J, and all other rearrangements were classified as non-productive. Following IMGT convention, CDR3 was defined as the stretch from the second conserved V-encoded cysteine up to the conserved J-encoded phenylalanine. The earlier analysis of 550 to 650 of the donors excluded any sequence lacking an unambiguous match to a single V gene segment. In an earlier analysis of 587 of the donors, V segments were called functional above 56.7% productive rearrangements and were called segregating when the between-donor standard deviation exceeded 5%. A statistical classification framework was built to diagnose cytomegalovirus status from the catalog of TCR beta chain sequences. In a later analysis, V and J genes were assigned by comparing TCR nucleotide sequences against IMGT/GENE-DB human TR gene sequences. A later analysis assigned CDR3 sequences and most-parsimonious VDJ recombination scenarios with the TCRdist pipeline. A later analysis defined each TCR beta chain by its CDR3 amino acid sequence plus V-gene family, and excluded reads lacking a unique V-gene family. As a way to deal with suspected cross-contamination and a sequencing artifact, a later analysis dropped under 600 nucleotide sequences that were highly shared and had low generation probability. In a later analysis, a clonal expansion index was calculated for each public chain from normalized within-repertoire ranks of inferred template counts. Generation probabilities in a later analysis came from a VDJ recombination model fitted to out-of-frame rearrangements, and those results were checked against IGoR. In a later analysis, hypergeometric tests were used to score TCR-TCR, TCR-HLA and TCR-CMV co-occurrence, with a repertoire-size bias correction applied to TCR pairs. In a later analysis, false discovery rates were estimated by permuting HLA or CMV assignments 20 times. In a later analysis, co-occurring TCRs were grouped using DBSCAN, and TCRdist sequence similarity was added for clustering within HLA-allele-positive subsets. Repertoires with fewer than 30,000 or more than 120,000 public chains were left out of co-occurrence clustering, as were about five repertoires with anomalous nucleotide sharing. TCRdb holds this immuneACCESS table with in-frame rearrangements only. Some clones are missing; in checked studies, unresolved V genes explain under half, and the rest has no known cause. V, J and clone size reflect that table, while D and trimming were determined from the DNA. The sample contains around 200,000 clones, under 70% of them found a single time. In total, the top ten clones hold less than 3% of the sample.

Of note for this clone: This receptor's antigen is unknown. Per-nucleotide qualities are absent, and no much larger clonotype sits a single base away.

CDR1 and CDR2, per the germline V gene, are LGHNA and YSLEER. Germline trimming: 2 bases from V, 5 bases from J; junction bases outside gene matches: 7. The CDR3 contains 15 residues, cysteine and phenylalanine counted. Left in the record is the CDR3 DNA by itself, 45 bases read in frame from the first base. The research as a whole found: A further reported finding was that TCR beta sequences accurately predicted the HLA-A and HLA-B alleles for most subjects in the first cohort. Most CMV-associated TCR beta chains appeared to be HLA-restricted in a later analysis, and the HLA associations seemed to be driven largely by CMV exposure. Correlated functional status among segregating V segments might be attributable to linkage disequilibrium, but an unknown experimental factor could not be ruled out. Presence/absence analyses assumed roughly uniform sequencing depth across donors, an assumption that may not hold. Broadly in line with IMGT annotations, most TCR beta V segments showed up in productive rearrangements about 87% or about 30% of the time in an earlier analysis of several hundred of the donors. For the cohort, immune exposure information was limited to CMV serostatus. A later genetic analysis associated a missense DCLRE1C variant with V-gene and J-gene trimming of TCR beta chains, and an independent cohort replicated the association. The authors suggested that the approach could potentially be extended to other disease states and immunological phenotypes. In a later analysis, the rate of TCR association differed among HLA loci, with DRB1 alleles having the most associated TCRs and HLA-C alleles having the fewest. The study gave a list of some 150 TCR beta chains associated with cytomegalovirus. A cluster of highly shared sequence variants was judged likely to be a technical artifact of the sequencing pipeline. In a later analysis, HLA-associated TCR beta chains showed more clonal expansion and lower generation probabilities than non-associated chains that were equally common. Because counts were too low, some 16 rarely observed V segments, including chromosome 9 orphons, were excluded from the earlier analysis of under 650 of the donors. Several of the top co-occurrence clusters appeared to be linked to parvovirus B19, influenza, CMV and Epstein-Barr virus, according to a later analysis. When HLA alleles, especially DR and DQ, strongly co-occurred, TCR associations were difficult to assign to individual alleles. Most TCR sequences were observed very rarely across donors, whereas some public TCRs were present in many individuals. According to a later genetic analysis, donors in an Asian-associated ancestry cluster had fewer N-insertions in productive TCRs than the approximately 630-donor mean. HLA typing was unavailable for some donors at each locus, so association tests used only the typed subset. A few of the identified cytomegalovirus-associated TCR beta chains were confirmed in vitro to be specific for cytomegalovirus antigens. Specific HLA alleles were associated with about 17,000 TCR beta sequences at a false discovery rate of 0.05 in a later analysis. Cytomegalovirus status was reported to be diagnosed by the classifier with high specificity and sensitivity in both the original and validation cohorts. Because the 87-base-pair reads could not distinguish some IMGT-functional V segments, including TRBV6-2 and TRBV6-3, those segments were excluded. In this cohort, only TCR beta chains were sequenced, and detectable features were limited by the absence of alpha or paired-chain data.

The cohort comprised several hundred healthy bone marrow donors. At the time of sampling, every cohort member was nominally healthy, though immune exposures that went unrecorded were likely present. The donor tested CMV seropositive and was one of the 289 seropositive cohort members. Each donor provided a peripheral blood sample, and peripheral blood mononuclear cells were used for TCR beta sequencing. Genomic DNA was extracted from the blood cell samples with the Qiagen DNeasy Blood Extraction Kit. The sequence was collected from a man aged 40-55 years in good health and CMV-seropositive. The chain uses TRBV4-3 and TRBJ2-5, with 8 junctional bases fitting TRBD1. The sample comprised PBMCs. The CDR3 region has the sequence CASSQLTGTGETQYF. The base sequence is TGCGCCAGCAGCCAACTTACCGGGACAGGCGAGACCCAGTACTTC.